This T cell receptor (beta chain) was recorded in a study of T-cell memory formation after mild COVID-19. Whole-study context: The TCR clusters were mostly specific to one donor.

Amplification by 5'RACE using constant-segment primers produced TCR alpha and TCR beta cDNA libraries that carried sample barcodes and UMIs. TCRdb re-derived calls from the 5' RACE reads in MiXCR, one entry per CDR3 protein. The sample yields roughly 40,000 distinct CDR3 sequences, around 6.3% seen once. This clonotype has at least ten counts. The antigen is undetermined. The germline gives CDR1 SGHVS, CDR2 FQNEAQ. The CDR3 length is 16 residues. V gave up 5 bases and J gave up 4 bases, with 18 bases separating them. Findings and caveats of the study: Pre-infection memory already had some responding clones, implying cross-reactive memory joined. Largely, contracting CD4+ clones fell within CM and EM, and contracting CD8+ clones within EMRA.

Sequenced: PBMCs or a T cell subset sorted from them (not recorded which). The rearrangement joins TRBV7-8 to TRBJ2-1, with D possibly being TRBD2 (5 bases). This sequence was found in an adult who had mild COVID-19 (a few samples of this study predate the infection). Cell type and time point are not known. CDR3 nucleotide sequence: TGTGCCAGCAGCATTACTAGTTTCTCTGGGTACAATGAGCAGTTCTTC. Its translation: CASSITSFSGYNEQFF.